The 5 T cell receptor beta chains below all came from one sample that was sequenced in a study of T cells in Graves' hyperthyroidism and ophthalmopathy. RNA transcripts yielded amplified TCR beta CDR3 regions. Initially, a first-round RT-PCR of the TCR CDR3 employed the HTBI primer set. MiXCR, applied by TCRdb to the multiplex PCR reads, yields one record per CDR3 protein. In the table there are fewer than 450,000 distinct CDR3 sequences, about 14% of which are singletons. The sample taken for sequencing was blood. The receptors derive from a man between 50 and 59 years old with Graves' ophthalmopathy.

With regard to this clonotype: Possible read error: a much larger clone is one base away. The genes are TRBV24-1 and TRBJ2-3; TRBD2 might be the D (5 bases). The CDR3 has 16 amino acids. CDR1 KGHDR and CDR2 SFDVKD come from the germline V gene. CDR3 sequence: CATSDKEAPSTDTQCF. The CDR3 region has the DNA TGTGCCACCAGTGATAAAGAAGCGCCTAGCACAGATACGCAGTGTTTT.

Many counts were recorded for this clonotype. The V call is TRBV30, the J call TRBJ1-5; a weak D match, TRBD1 (6 bases). CDR3 length: 13 amino acids. Germline loops: CDR1 GTSNPN, CDR2 SVGIG (reference sequence). V lost 3 bases and J 7 bases, leaving 13 bases between the germline ends. The CDR3 bases are TGTGCCTGGAGCCAGGGGTCAGAGCAGCCCCAGCATTTT. Translated, it gives CAWSQGSEQPQHF. Full variable domain (outside the CDR3, taken from reference TRBV30 and TRBJ1-5): SQTIHQWPATLVQPVGSPLSLECTVEGTSNPNLYWYRQAAGRGLQLLFYSVGIGQISSEVPQNLSASRPQDRQFILSSKKLLLSDSGFYLCAWSQGSEQPQHFGDGTRLSIL.

Of note for this clonotype: A read error is possible here, since a much larger clone lies one base away. The V and J genes are TRBV2 and TRBJ2-4; D gene ambiguous. CDR1 and CDR2 (germline): SNHLY, FYNNEI. The CDR3 sequence is 11 residues long. Trimming cost V 10 bases and J 9 bases, with 13 bases left between them. This CDR3 reads CATTMPGIQYF. The DNA for the CDR3 is TGTGCCACCACCATGCCCGGCATTCAGTACTTC.

The sample holds many counts of this clonotype. This rearrangement joins TRBV9 to TRBJ1-3; D not resolved. Trimming stripped 0 bases from V and 0 bases from J, with 7 bases between. The CDR3 loop spans 15 amino acids. CDR1 is SGDLS, CDR2 YYNGEE, per germline. CDR3 nucleotide sequence: TGTGCCAGCAGCGTAGGAAGGGACTCTGGAAACACCATATATTTT. It specifies CASSVGRDSGNTIYF.

The chain carries TRBV15 and TRBJ2-5; tentatively, D is TRBD2 (6 bases). Germline V lookup: CDR1 LNHNV, CDR2 YYDKDF (reference sequence). This CDR3 is built from 16 residues. The ends were cut back, 1 base at V and 1 base at J, with 13 bases in the middle. The DNA of the CDR3 is TGTGCCACCAGCAGAGGCGGGGTACTCCGCCAAGAGACCCAGTACTTC. Translated: CATSRGGVLRQETQYF.